This T cell receptor (beta chain) appears in the sequencing data of a study of cytomegalovirus exposure and HLA in healthy donors. Overall study results and limits: Common viral pathogens seemed to be connected with several of the most significant clusters, according to a later analysis.

The CDR3 length is 14 residues. The V and J ends lost 6 bases and 4 bases respectively, with 12 bases between them. Germline V lookup: CDR1 SNHLY, CDR2 FYNNEI. This clone was seen only a few times. Its antigen is not known. Both 60 Vbeta primers and 13 Jbeta primers went into the PCR. Generated by immunoSEQ multiplex PCR, the TCRdb table keeps only in-frame clones and is missing some. The repertoire holds some 110,000 clones, with around 68% as singletons. Material: PBMCs. The V and J genes are TRBV2 and TRBJ2-2, with D possibly being TRBD1 (5 bases). The receptor's source is a woman aged 45 to 65 in good health and CMV-seropositive. CDR3 coding DNA: TGTGCCAGCAGCGCGGAGCAGGGCACCGGGGAGCTGTTTTTT. Its protein product is CASSAEQGTGELFF.